What follows describes a single T cell receptor (beta chain). This entry belongs to a study of OX40 agonist ivuxolimab in advanced cancers. The method was immunoSEQ multiplex PCR; TCRdb's version includes in-frame clones alone and lacks a portion of them. Seen here are about 44,000 clones, about 89% observed once, and the top ten hold under 30%. The trim removed 4 bases at V and 1 base at J, leaving 8 bases unmatched. The CDR3 loop spans 17 amino acids. The V gene's germline CDR1 is SGHDT and CDR2 YYEEEE. The V and J genes are TRBV5-6 and TRBJ1-4, with 9 bases identical to TRBD1. This specimen consisted of CD4+ or CD8+ T cells sorted from blood, obtained in a trial of the OX40 agonist ivuxolimab. This TCR was sampled from an adult with an advanced solid tumor such as melanoma, head and neck, liver or kidney cancer. CDR3 amino acids: CASSTSRDRETNEKLFF. In DNA form, the CDR3 reads TGTGCCAGCAGCACGTCCCGGGACAGGGAAACTAATGAAAAACTGTTTTTT.